This TCR beta chain is drawn from a study of blood T cell repertoires in COVID-19. For the study at large: Material from acute and convalescent COVID-19 was sourced from the United States, Italy and Spain. T cells, B-cell-depleted T cells, or PBMCs provided the cDNA or gDNA that served as material.

Original handling: Reference gene primer amplification gave nucleated cell count estimates. Here immunoSEQ multiplex PCR was the method, and the copy in TCRdb shows in-frame clones only, minus some. The V and J calls and the clone size are those of that table, but D and trimming were determined from the DNA. The table shows roughly 180,000 clones, with about 85% occurring only once. The V gene end was trimmed by 4 bases and the J gene end by 8 bases; junction bases not matched to a gene: 10. Germline V gene lookup returns CDR1 SGDLS and CDR2 YYNGEE. CDR3 length equals 15 residues. This receptor was taken from a man between 60 and 75 years old who had recovered from COVID-19. The sequenced sample consisted of peripheral blood. The V call is TRBV9, the J call TRBJ1-2, with 11 bases identical to TRBD1. As DNA, the CDR3 is TGTGCCAGCAGCTCCTGGACAGGGGGCTCAGAAGGCTACACCTTC. This encodes CASSSWTGGSEGYTF. The variable domain in full, completed from reference TRBV9 and TRBJ1-2, reads DSGVTQTPKHLITATGQRVTLRCSPRSGDLSVYWYQQSLDQGLQFLIQYYNGEERAKGNILERFSAQQFPDLHSELNLSSLELGDSALYFCASSSWTGGSEGYTFGSGTRLTVV.